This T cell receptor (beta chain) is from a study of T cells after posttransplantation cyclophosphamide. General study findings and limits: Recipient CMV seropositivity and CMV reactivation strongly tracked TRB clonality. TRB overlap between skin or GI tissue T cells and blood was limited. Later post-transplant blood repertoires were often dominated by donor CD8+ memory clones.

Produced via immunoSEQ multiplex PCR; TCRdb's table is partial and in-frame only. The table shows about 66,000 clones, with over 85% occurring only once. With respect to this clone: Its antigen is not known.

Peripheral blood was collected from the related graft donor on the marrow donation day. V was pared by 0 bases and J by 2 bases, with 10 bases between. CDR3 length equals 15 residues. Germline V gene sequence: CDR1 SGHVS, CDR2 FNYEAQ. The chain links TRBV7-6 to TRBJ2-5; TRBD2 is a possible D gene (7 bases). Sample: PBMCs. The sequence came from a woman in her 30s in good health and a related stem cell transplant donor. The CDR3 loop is CASSLARGGQETQYF. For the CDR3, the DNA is TGTGCCAGCAGCTTAGCCAGGGGAGGGCAAGAGACCCAGTACTTC.